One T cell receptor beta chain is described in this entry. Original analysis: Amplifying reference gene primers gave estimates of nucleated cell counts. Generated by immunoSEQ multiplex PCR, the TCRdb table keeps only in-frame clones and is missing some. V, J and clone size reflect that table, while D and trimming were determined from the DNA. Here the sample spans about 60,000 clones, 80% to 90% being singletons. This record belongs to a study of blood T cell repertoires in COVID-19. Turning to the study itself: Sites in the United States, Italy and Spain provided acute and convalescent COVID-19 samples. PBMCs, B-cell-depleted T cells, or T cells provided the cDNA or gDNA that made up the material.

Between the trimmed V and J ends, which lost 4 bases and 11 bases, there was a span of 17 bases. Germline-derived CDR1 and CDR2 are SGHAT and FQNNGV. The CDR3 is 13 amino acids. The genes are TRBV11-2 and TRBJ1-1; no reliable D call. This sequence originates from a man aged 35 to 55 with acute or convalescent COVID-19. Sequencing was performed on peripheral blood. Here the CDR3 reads CASSYLGSGEAFF. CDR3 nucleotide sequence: TGTGCCAGCAGCTATCTGGGTTCAGGTGAGGCTTTCTTT.